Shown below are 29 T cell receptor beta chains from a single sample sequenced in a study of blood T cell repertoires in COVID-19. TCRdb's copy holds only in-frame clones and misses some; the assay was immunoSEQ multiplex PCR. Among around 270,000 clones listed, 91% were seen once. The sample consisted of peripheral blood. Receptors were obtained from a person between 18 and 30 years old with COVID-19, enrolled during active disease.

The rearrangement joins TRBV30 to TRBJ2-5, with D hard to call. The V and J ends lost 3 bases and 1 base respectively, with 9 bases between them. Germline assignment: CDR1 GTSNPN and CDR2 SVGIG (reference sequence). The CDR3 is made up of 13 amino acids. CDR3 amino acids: CAWSSGTQETQYF. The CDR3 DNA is TGTGCCTGGAGCTCAGGCACCCAAGAGACCCAGTACTTC. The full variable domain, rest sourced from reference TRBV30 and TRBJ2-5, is SQTIHQWPATLVQPVGSPLSLECTVEGTSNPNLYWYRQAAGRGLQLLFYSVGIGQISSEVPQNLSASRPQDRQFILSSKKLLLSDSGFYLCAWSSGTQETQYFGPGTRLLVL.

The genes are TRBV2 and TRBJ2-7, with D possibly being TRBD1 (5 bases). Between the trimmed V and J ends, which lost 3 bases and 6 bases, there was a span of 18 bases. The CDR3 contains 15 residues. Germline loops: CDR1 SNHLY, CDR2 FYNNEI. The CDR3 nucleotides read TGTGCCAGCAGTGACAGGGCGGAGAGGAAAGGCGAGCAGTACTTC. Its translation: CASSDRAERKGEQYF.

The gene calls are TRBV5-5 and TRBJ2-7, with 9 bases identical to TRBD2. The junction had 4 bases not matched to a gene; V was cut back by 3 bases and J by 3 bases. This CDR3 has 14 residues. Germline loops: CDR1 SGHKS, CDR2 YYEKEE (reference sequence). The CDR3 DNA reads TGTGCCAGCAGCTCTGGACTAGCGAACTACGAGCAGTACTTC. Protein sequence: CASSSGLANYEQYF.

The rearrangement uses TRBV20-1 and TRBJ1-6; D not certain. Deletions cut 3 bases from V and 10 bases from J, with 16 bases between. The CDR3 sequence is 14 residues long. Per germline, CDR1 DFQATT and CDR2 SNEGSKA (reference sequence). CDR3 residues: CSASVLATGSPLHF. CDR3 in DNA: TGCAGTGCTAGTGTGTTGGCCACCGGGTCACCCCTCCACTTT.

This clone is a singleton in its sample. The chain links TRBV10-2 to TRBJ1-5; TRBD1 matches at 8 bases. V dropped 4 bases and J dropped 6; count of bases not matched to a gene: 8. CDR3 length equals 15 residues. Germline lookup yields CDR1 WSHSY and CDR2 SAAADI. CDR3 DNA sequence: TGCGCCAGCAGTGGGGCAGGGGGCAAAAGTCAGCCCCAGCATTTT. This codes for CASSGAGGKSQPQHF.

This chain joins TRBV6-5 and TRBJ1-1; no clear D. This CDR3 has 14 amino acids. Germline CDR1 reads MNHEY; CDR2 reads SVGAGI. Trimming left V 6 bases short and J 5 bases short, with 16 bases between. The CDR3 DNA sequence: TGTGCCAGCAGCTGGGGAGGGATAGAGACTGAAGCTTTCTTT. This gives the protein CASSWGGIETEAFF.

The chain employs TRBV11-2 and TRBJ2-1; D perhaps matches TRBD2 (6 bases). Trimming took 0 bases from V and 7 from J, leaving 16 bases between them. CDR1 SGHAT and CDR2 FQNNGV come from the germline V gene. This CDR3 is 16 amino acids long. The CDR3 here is CASSLDPGVIFNEQFF. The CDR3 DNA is TGTGCCAGCAGCTTAGATCCGGGAGTAATATTTAATGAGCAGTTCTTC.

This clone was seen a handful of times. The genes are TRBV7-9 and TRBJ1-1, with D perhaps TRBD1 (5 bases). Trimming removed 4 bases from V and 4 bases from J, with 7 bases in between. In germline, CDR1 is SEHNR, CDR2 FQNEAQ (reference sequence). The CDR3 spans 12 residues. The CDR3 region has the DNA TGTGCCAGCAGCTCGGGGGGCACTGAAGCTTTCTTT. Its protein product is CASSSGGTEAFF.

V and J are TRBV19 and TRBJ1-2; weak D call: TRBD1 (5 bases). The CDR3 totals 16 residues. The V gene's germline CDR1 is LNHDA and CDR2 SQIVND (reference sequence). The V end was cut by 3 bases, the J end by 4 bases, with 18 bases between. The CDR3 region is CASSIGGASNVYGYTF. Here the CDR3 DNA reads TGTGCCAGTAGTATCGGGGGTGCGAGCAACGTCTATGGCTACACCTTC.

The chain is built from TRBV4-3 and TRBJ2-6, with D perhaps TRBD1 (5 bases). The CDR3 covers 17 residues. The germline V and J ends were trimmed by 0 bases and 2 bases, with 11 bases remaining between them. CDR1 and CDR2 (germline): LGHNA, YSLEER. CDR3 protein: CASSQEAAGTGANVLTF. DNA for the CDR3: TGCGCCAGCAGCCAAGAAGCAGCAGGGACTGGGGCCAACGTCCTGACTTTC.

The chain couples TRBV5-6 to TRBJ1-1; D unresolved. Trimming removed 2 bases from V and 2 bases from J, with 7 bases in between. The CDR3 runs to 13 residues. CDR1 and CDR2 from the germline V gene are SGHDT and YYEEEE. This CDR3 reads CASSFGLNTEAFF. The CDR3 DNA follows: TGTGCCAGCAGCTTTGGCCTTAACACTGAAGCTTTCTTT.

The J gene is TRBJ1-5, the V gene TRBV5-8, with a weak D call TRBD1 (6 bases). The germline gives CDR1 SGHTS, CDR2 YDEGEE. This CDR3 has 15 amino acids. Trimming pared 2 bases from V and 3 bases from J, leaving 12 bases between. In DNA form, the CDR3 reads TGTGCCAGCAGCTTTTCAGGGACATACAATCAGCCCCAGCATTTT. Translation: CASSFSGTYNQPQHF.

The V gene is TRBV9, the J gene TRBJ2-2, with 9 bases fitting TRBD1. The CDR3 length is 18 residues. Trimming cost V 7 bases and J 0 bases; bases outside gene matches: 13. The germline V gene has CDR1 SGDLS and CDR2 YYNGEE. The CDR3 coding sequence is TGTGCCAGCGGGGGTTCGACAGGGGGGCCTGCGAACACCGGGGAGCTGTTTTTT. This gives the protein CASGGSTGGPANTGELFF.

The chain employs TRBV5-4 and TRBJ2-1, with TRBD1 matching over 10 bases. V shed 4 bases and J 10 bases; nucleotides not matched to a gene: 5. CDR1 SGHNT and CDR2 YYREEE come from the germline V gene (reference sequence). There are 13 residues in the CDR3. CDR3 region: CASSRDRGGEQFF. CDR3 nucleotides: TGTGCCAGCAGCCGGGACAGGGGAGGAGAGCAGTTCTTC.

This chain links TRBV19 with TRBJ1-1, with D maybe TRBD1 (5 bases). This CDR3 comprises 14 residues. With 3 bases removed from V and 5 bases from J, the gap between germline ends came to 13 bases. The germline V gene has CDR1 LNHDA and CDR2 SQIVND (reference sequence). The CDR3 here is CASSIDSRGTEAFF. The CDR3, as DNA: TGTGCCAGTAGTATTGACTCTAGGGGAACTGAAGCTTTCTTT.

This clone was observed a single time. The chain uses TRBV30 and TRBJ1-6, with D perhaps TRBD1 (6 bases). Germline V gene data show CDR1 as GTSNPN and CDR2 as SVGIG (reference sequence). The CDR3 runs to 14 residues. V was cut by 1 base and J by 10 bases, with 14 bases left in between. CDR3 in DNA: TGTGCCTGGAGTGGGACAGCTAGGCTGTCACCCCTCCACTTT. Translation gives CAWSGTARLSPLHF.

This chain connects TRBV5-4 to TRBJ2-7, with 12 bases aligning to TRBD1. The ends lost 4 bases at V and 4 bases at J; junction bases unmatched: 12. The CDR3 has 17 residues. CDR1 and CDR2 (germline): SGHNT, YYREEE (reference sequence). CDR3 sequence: CASSLGTGGGKLYEQYF. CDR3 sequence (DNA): TGTGCCAGCAGCCTGGGGACAGGGGGCGGGAAACTTTACGAGCAGTACTTC.

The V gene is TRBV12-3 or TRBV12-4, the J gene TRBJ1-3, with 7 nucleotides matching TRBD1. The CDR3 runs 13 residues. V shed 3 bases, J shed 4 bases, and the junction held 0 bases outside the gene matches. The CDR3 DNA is TGTGCCAGCAGTTTGGACAGGGGAAACACCATATATTTT. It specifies CASSLDRGNTIYF.

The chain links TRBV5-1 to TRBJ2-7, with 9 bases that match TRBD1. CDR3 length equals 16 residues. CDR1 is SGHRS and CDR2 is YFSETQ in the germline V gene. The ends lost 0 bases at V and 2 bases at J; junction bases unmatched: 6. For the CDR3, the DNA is TGCGCCAGCAGCTTGGGGAGACAGGGGGTGACCTACGAGCAGTACTTC. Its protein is CASSLGRQGVTYEQYF. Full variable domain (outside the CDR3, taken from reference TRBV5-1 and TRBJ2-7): KAGVTQTPRYLIKTRGQQVTLSCSPISGHRSVSWYQQTPGQGLQFLFEYFSETQRNKGNFPGRFSGRQFSNSRSEMNVSTLELGDSALYLCASSLGRQGVTYEQYFGPGTRLTVT.

DNA of the CDR3: TGTGCCAGCACGGGACAGGGTCCTAATGAAAAACTGTTTTTT. Its protein is CASTGQGPNEKLFF. V gene TRBV2 combines with J gene TRBJ1-4; the match to TRBD1 covers 9 bases. CDR1 SNHLY and CDR2 FYNNEI come from the germline V gene. The CDR3 runs to 14 residues. With V trimmed by 7 bases and J by 3 bases, 3 bases remained unmatched.

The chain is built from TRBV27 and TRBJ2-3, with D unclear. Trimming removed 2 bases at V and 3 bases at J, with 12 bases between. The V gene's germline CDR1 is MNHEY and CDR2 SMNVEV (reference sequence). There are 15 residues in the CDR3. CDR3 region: CASSLVPAGTDTQYF. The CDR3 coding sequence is TGTGCCAGCAGTTTAGTCCCAGCCGGGACAGATACGCAGTATTTT.

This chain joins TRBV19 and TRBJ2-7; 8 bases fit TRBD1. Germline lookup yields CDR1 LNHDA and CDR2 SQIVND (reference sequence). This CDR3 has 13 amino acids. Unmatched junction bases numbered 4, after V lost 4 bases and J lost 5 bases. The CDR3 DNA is TGTGCCAGTAGTACAGGGGGCATGGACGAGCAGTACTTC. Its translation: CASSTGGMDEQYF.

CDR3 in amino acids: CASSSTDRANSNQPQHF. The CDR3 coding sequence is TGTGCCAGCAGCTCAACGGACAGGGCGAATAGCAATCAGCCCCAGCATTTT. The V call is TRBV5-6, the J call TRBJ1-5; 8 positions agree with TRBD1. The CDR3 length is 17 residues. Germline CDR1 reads SGHDT; CDR2 reads YYEEEE. Trimming removed 3 bases from V and 0 bases from J; junction bases left unmatched: 8.

The CDR3 protein is CSGLSDSYEQYF. DNA of the CDR3: TGCAGCGGACTATCGGATAGCTACGAGCAGTACTTC. The chain employs TRBV29-1 and TRBJ2-7; D possibly corresponds to TRBD2 (5 bases). The CDR3 contains 12 residues. Trimming cost V 7 bases and J 3 bases, with 13 bases left between them. The germline V gene encodes CDR1 SQVTM and CDR2 ANQGSEA.

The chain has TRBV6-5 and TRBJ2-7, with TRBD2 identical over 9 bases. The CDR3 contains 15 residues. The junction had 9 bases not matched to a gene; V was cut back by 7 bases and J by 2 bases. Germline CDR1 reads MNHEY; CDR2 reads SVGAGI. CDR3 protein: CASTPTSGQTYEQYF. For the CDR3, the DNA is TGTGCCAGCACCCCTACTAGCGGGCAAACCTACGAGCAGTACTTC.

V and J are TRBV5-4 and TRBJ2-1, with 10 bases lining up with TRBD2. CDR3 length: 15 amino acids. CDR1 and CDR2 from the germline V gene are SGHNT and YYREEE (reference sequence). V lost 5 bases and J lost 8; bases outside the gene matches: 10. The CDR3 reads CASRFSGGLKDEQFF. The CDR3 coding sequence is TGTGCCAGCAGATTTAGCGGGGGGCTAAAGGATGAGCAGTTCTTC. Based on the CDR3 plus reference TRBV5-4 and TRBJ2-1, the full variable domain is ETGVTQSPTHLIKTRGQQVTLRCSSQSGHNTVSWYQQALGQGPQFIFQYYREEENGRGNFPPRFSGLQFPNYSSELNVNALELDDSALYLCASRFSGGLKDEQFFGPGTRLTVL.

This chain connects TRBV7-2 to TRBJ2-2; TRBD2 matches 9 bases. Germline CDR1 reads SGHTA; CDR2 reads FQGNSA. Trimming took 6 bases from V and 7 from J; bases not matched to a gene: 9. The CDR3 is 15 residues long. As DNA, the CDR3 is TGTGCCAGCAGTCCCGGGACTAGCCTTTTCGGGGAGCTGTTTTTT. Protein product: CASSPGTSLFGELFF.

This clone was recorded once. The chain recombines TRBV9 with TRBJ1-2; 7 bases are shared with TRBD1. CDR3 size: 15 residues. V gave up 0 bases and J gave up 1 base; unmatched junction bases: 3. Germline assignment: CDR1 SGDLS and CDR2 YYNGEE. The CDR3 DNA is TGTGCCAGCAGCGTAGGACAGGGCGGTAACTATGGCTACACCTTC. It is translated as CASSVGQGGNYGYTF.

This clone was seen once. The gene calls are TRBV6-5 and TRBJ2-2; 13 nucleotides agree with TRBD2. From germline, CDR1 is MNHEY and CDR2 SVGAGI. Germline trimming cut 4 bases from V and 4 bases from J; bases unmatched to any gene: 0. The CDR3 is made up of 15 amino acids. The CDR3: CASSWTSGSTGELFF. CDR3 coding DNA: TGTGCCAGCAGTTGGACTAGCGGGAGCACCGGGGAGCTGTTTTTT.